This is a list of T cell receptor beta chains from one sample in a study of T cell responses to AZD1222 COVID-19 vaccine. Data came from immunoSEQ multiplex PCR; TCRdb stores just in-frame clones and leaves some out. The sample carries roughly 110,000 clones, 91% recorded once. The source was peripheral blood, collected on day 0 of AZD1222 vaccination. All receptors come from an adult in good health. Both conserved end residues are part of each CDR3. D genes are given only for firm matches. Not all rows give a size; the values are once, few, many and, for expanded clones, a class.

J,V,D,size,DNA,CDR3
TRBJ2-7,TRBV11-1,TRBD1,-,TGTGCCAGCAGCCCAGGGACAGTTTCCTACGAGCAGTACTTC,CASSPGTVSYEQYF
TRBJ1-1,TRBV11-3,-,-,TGTGCCAGCAGCTTAGAGAGATACACTGAAGCTTTCTTT,CASSLERYTEAFF
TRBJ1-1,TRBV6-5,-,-,TGTGCCAGCAGTTACTCGACCGTGGGGACTGCTTTCTTT,CASSYSTVGTAFF
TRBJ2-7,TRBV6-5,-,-,TGTGCCAGCAGTCGCGGCAGGGGACCTTCCTACGAGCAGTACTTC,CASSRGRGPSYEQYF
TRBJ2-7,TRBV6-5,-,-,TGTGCCAGCAGAGGAGAGACCTACGAGCAGTACTTC,CASRGETYEQYF
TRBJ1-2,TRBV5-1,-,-,TGCGCCAGCAGCTCGGACGGCTCCTATGGCTACACCTTC,CASSSDGSYGYTF
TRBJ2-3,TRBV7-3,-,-,TGTGCCAGCAGCTTAGGCCCAGGGGAAGATACGCAGTATTTT,CASSLGPGEDTQYF
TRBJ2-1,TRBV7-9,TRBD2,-,TGTGCCAGCAGCCCCCTGCGGGGGAGCTCCTACAATGAGCAGTTCTTC,CASSPLRGSSYNEQFF
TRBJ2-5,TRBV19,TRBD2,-,TGTGCCAGTAGTATCGCGGTTGGGGGGGCCCAGTACTTC,CASSIAVGGAQYF
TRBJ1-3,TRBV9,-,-,TGTGCCAGCGCTCCCGGGATTTCTGGAAACACCATATATTTT,CASAPGISGNTIYF
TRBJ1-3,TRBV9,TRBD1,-,TGTGCCAGCAGCCCTGGACAGGGGCGCTCTGGAAACACCATATATTTT,CASSPGQGRSGNTIYF
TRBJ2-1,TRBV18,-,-,TGTGCCAGCTCACCACCGGGGGGCCATCGGAATGAGCAGTTCTTC,CASSPPGGHRNEQFF
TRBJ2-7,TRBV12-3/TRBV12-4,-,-,TGTGCCAGCAGGGGTAGTAACGAGCAGTACTTC,CASRGSNEQYF
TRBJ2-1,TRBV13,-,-,TGTGCCAGCAGCCCCGCGTTAAAGCGAAATGAGCAGTTCTTC,CASSPALKRNEQFF
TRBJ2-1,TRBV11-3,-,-,TGTGCCAGCAGTTCAACCCCCAGTGACTACAATGAGCAGTTCTTC,CASSSTPSDYNEQFF
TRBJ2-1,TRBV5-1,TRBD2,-,TGCGCCAGCAGCACGGGACTAGCGGGGGTCAATGAGCAGTTCTTC,CASSTGLAGVNEQFF
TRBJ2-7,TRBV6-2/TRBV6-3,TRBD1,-,TGTGCCAGCAGTTCGGGACAGGGGGCGTTTCTTGAGCAGTACTTC,CASSSGQGAFLEQYF
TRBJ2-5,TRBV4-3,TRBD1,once,TGCGCCAGCAGCTCCAAGAGTGTGGGACAGGGAGGAGAGACCCAGTACTTC,CASSSKSVGQGGETQYF
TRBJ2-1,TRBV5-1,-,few,TGCGCCAGCAGCTGGATGGGTTGGGACGGTGAGCAGTTCTTC,CASSWMGWDGEQFF
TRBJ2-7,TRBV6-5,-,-,TGTGCCAGCTTCAAGCAATCCTACGAGCAGTACTTC,CASFKQSYEQYF
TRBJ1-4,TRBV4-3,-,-,TGCGCCAGCAGCCAAGATTTTGGAGGTGGTAATGAAAAACTGTTTTTT,CASSQDFGGGNEKLFF
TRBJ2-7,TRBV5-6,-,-,TGTGCCAGCAGCTTACGGGGCAGCTACGAGCAGTACTTC,CASSLRGSYEQYF
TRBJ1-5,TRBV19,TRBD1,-,TGTGCCAGTAGTATAAGGGGGCGCGATCAGCCCCAGCATTTT,CASSIRGRDQPQHF
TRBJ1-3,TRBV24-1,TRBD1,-,TGTGCCACCAGTGACCTGGACAGGCCCTCCCTTATCTCTGGAAACACCATATATTTT,CATSDLDRPSLISGNTIYF
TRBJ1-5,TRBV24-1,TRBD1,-,TGTGCCACCGGGACAGGGGCCCTTGCTTCCCAGCATTTT,CATGTGALASQHF
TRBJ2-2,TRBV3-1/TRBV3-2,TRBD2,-,TGTGCCAGCAGCTCAATCCGACTAGCGGCGAACACCGGGGAGCTGTTTTTT,CASSSIRLAANTGELFF
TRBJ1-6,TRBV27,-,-,TGTGCCAGCAGTTTGGCAAAAGGTGGTTCACCCCTCCACTTT,CASSLAKGGSPLHF
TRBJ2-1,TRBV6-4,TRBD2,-,TGTGCCAGCAGAGATGTAGCGGGGGGACACAATGAGCAGTTCTTC,CASRDVAGGHNEQFF
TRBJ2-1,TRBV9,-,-,TGTGCCAGCAGCCCCCCCATTAATGAGCAGTTCTTC,CASSPPINEQFF
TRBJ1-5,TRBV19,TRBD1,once,TGTGCCAGTAGCGTCACAGGGGGGAGCAATCAGCCCCAGCATTTT,CASSVTGGSNQPQHF
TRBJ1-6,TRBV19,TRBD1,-,TGTGCCACCTCGCAACGGACAGGGAGGTTCGATTCACCCCTCCACTTT,CATSQRTGRFDSPLHF
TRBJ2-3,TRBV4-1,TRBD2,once,TGCGCCAGCAGCCAAATAGGGCTGTCTAGCGGGGGGACGAGCACAGATACGCAGTATTTT,CASSQIGLSSGGTSTDTQYF
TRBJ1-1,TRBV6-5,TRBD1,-,TGTGCCAGCAGCCCGGGACAGGGGGCGAGCACTGAAGCTTTCTTT,CASSPGQGASTEAFF
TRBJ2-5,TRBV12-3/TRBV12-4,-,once,TGTGCCAGCAGTTTGTTTAGGAAAGAGACCCAGTACTTC,CASSLFRKETQYF
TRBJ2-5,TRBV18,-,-,TGTGCCAGCTCATCCGAACGGGACACGAGGGAGACCCAGTACTTC,CASSSERDTRETQYF